The clone carrying this T cell receptor beta chain has only a few counts. Antigen: not known. One junction end does not reproduce the germline sequence, and a read error may be involved. The sample is drawn from a study of post-analysis software for immune sequencing data. About the research overall: Recorded disease courses covered relapsing-remitting, secondary progressive and progressive-relapsing multiple sclerosis. Some patients had no subtype annotation. Findings and caveats of the study: Relative to controls, patients with multiple sclerosis showed significantly lower normalized Chao1 diversity. Patients carried roughly five TRBV segments more frequently than controls did, and TRBV5-6, TRBV5-1 and TRBV20-1 were among them. Strong co-clustering by F measure was seen for same-batch samples.

The CDR3 has 13 residues. CDR1 MRHNA and CDR2 SNTAGT come from the germline V gene. TCR beta cDNA libraries included unique molecular identifiers. The T cell input of roughly 0.9 to 10 million gave hundreds of thousands of cDNA molecules. TCRdb analysed the PCR reads with MiXCR anew, one entry per CDR3 protein. Counted here are around 710,000 distinct CDR3 sequences, around 42% occurring once; the ten biggest clones make up around 4.7%. The chain carries TRBV6-4 and TRBJ2-7, with D tentatively TRBD2 (5 bases). This receptor was identified in a girl between 10 and 17 years old with multiple sclerosis. The source material was blood. The CDR3 is CAIRAPSSYGQYF. For the CDR3, the DNA is TGTGCCATTCGGGCACCTAGCTCCTACGGGCAGTACTTC.